Detailed here is one T cell receptor (beta chain). These data come from a study of blood T cell repertoires in COVID-19. The wider study: COVID-19 samples from acute and convalescent phases originated in the United States, Italy and Spain. PBMCs, B-cell-depleted T cells, or T cells were the source of the cDNA or gDNA that made up the material.

Original analysis: For nucleated cells, counts were estimated from reference gene primer amplification. Sequencing was performed with immunoSEQ multiplex PCR; in TCRdb, only in-frame clones are kept and a portion is missing. V and J calls and clone size are those listed in that table; D and trimming were worked out from the DNA. The table includes some 160,000 clones, 65% to 85% detected once. V lost 6 bases to trimming and J lost 2 bases; unmatched junction nucleotides: 1. The CDR3 has 12 amino acids. The receptor comes from a woman between 45 and 65 years old with acute or convalescent COVID-19. This chain connects TRBV12-3 or TRBV12-4 to TRBJ2-7; 7 nucleotides match TRBD1. The sample comprised peripheral blood. The CDR3 region is CASSDRAYEQYF. For the CDR3, the DNA is TGTGCCAGCAGCGACAGGGCCTACGAGCAGTACTTC.